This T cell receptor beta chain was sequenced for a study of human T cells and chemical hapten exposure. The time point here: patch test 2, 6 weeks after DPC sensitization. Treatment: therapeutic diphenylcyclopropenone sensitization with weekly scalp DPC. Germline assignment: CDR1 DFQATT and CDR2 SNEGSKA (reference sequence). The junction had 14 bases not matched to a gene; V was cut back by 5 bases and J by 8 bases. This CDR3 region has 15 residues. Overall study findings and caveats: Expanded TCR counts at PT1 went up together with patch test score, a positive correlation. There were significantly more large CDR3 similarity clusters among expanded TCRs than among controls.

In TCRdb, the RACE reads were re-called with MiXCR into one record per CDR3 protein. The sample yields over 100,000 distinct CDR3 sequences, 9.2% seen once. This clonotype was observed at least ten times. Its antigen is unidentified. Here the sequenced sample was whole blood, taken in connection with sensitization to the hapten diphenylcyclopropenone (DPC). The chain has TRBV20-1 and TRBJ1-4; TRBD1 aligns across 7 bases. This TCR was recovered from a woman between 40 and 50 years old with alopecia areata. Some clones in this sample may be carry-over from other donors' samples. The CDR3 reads CSARFITGEDEKLFF. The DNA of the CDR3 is TGCAGTGCTCGTTTCATTACAGGGGAGGACGAAAAACTGTTTTTT.